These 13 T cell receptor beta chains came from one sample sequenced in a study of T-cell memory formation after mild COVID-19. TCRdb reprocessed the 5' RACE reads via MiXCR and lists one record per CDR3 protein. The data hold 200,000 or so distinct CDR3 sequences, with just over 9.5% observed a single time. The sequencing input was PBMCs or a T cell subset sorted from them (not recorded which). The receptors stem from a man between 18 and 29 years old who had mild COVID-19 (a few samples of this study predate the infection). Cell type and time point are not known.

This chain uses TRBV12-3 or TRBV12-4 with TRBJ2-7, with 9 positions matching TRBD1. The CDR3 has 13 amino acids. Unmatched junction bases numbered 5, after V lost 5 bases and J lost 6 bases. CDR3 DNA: TGTGCCAGCAGTCCGTACAGGGGGCGCGAGCAGTACTTC. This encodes CASSPYRGREQYF.

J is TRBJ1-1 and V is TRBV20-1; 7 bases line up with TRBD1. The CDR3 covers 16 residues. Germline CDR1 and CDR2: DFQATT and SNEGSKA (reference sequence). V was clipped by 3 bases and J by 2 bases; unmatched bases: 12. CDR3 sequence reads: CSASEVNRGPNTEAFF. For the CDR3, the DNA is TGCAGTGCTAGCGAGGTTAATAGGGGGCCTAACACTGAAGCTTTCTTT.

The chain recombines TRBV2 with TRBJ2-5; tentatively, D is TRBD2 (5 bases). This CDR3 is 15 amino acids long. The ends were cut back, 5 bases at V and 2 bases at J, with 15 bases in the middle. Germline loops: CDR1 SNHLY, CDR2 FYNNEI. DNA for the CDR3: TGTGCCAGCAGTCAGCCTCCGGGATTACAAGAGACCCAGTACTTC. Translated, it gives CASSQPPGLQETQYF.

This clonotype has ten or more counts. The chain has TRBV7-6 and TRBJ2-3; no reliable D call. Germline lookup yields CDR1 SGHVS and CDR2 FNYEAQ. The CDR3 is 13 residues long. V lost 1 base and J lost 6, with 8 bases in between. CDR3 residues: CASSLDRADTQYF. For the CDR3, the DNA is TGTGCCAGCAGCTTAGACCGCGCGGATACGCAGTATTTT.

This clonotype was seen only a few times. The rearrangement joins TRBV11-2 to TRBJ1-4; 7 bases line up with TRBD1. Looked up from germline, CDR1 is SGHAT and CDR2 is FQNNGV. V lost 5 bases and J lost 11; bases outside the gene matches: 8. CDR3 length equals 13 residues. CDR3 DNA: TGTGCCAGCAGCCGGAATACAGGGGATAAACTGTTTTTT. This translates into CASSRNTGDKLFF.

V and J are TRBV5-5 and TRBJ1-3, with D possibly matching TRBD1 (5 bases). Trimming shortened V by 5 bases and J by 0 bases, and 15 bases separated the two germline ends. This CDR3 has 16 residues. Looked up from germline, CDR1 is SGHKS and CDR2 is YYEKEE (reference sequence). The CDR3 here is CASRRDGGYSGNTIYF. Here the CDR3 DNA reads TGTGCCAGCAGAAGGGACGGAGGCTACTCTGGAAACACCATATATTTT.

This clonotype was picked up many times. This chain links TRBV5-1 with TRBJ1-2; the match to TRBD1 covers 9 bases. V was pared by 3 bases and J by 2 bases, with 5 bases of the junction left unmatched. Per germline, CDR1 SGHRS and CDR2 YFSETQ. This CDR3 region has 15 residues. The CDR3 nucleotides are TGCGCCAGCAGCTCCGGGACAGGGTGGAACTATGGCTACACCTTC. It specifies CASSSGTGWNYGYTF.

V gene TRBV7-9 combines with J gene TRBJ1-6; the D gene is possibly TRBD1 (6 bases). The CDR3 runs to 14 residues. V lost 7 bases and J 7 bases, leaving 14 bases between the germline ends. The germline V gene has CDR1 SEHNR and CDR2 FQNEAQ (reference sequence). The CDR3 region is CASTLTTGNSPLHF. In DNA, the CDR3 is TGTGCCAGCACCCTCACCACAGGGAATTCACCCCTCCACTTT.

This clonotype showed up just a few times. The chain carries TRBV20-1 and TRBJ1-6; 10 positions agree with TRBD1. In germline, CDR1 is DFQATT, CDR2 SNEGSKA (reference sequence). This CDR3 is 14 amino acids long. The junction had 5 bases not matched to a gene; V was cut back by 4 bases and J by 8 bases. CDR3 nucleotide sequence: TGCAGTGCTACGATGACAGGGGGCGATTCACCCCTCCACTTT. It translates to CSATMTGGDSPLHF.

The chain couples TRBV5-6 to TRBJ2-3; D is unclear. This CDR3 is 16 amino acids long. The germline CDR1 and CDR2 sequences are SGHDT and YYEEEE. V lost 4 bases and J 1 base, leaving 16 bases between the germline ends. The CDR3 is CASSHGGVGGTDTQYF. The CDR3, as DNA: TGTGCCAGCAGCCACGGTGGGGTTGGGGGCACAGATACGCAGTATTTT.

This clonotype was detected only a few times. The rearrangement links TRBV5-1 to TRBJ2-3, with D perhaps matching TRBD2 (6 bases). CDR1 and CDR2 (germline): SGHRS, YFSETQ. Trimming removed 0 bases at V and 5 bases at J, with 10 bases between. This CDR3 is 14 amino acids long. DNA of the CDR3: TGCGCCAGCAGCTTGGGACTAGACAAAGATACGCAGTATTTT. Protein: CASSLGLDKDTQYF.

The DNA of the CDR3 is TGCAGTGCTAGAGACAGGAATTCTGGGGCCAACGTCCTGACTTTC. It yields the protein CSARDRNSGANVLTF. This sequence joins TRBV20-1 and TRBJ2-6; D gene uncertain. The CDR3 is made up of 15 amino acids. CDR1 DFQATT and CDR2 SNEGSKA come from the germline V gene (reference sequence). V was trimmed by 0 bases and J by 1 base, leaving 7 bases between them.

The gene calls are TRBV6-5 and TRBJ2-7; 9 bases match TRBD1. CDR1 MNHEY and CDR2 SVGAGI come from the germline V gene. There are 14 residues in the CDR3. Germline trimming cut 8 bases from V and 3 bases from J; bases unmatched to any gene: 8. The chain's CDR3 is CASRPGQGLYEQYF. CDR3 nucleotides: TGTGCCAGCCGGCCGGGACAGGGACTCTACGAGCAGTACTTC.